The table lists the clone carrying this T cell receptor (beta chain) with a few counts. Its antigen is as yet unknown. This sample is drawn from a study of neoadjuvant nivolumab and ipilimumab in lung cancer. Whole-study results and caveats: Pathologic regression was not significantly tied to TCR clonality. Compared with tumor-adjacent uninvolved lung, resected tumors showed greater richness and clonality. Blood richness before therapy tracked richness in tumors resected after neoadjuvant therapy.

Here immunoSEQ multiplex PCR was the method, and the copy in TCRdb shows in-frame clones only, minus some. Here the sample spans tens of thousands of clones, roughly nine tenths being singletons. This TCR was recovered from an adult with non-small cell lung cancer. This sample comprised peripheral blood, obtained after neoadjuvant nivolumab, alone or with ipilimumab, at or shortly before surgery.

The CDR3, as DNA: TGCGCCAGCAGCTTGGAGGCGGGAGGAAACACCATATATTTT. It translates to CASSLEAGGNTIYF. The rearrangement uses TRBV5-1 and TRBJ1-3; no definite D call. The ends were cut back, 0 bases at V and 4 bases at J, with 8 bases in the middle. CDR1 is SGHRS and CDR2 is YFSETQ in the germline V gene. This CDR3 has 14 amino acids.